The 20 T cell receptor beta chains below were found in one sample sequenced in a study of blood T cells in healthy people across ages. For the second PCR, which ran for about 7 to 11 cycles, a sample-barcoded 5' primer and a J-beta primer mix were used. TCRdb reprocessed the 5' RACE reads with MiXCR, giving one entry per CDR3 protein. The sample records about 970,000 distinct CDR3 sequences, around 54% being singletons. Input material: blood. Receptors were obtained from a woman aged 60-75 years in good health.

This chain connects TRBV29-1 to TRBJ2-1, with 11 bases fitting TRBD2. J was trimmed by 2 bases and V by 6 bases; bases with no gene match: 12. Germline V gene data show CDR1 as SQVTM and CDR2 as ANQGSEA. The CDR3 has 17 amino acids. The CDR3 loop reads CSVAGLAGGGPYNEQFF. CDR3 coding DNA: TGCAGCGTGGCGGGGCTAGCGGGAGGAGGGCCCTACAATGAGCAGTTCTTC.

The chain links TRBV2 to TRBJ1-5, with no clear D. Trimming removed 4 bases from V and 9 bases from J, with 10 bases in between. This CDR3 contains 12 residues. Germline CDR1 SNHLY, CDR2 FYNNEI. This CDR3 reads CASSGLTLPQHF. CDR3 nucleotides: TGTGCCAGCAGTGGACTTACCTTGCCCCAGCATTTT.

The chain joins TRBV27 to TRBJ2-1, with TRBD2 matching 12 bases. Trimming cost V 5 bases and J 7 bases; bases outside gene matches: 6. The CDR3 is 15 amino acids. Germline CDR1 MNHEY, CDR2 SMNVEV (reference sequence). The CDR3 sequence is CASSIGTSGRNEQFF. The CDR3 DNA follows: TGTGCCAGCAGTATAGGGACTAGCGGGCGTAATGAGCAGTTCTTC.

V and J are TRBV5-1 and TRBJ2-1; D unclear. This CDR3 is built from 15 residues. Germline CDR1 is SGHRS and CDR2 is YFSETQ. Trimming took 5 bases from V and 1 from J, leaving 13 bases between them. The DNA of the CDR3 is TGCGCCAGCAGAATTACACAGAGTTCCTACAATGAGCAGTTCTTC. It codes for CASRITQSSYNEQFF.

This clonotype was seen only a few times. The DNA for the CDR3 is TGTGCCAGCAGCCGACGGGAGATTGGAGCAGATACGCAGTATTTT. The encoded protein is CASSRREIGADTQYF. The chain is built from TRBV5-4 and TRBJ2-3; D might be TRBD2 (6 bases). Trimming shortened V by 4 bases and J by 4 bases, and 16 bases separated the two germline ends. The CDR3 extends over 15 amino acids. The germline CDR1 and CDR2 sequences are SGHNT and YYREEE (reference sequence).

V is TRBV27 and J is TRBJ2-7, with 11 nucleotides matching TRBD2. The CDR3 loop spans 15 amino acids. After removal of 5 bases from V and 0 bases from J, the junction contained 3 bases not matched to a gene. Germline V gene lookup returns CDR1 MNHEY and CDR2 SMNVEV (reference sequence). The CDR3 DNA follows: TGTGCCAGCAGTAAGGGACTAGCGGCCTCCTACGAGCAGTACTTC. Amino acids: CASSKGLAASYEQYF.

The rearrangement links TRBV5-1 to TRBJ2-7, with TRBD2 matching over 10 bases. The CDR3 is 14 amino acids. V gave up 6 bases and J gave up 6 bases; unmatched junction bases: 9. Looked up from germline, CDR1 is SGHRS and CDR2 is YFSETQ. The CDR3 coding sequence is TGCGCCAGCAACCATTTTCAGCGGGAGGGCGAGCAGTACTTC. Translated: CASNHFQREGEQYF.

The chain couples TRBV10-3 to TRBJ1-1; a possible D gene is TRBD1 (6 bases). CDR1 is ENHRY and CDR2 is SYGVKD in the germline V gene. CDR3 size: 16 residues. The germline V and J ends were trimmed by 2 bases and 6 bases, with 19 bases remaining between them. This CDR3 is CAISEPLGAKASEAFF. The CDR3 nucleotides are TGTGCCATCAGTGAGCCTTTGGGGGCAAAAGCCTCTGAAGCTTTCTTT.

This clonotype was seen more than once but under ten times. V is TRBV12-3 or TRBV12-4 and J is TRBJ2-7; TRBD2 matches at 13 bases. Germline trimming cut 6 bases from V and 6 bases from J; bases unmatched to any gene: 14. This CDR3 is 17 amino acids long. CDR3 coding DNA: TGTGCCAGCAGCAGTCCTTTCTCCGGGACTAGCGGGATCGAGCAGTACTTC. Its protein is CASSSPFSGTSGIEQYF.

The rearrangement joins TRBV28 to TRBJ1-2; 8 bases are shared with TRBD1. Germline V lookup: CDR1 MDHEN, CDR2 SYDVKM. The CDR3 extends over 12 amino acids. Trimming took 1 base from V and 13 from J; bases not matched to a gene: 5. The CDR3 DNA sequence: TGTGCCAGCAGTTTATCTACAGGGGGACGCACCTTC. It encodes CASSLSTGGRTF.

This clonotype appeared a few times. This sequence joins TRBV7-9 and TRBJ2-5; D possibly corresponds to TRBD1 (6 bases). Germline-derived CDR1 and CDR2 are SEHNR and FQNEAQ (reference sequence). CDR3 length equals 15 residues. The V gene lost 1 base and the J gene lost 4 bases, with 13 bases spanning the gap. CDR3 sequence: CASSLEGGGRETQYF. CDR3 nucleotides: TGTGCCAGCAGCTTAGAGGGTGGGGGCCGAGAGACCCAGTACTTC.

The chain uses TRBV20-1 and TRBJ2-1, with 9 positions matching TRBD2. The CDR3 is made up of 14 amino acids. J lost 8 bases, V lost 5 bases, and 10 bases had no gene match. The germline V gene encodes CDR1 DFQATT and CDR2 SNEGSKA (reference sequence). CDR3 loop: CSAGEAGGRDEQFF. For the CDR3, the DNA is TGCAGTGCTGGGGAGGCGGGAGGGCGGGATGAGCAGTTCTTC.

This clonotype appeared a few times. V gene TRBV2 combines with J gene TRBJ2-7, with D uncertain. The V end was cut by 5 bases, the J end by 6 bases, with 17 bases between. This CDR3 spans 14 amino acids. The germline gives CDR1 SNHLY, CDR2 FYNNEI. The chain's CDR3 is CASSPEWHDSEQYF. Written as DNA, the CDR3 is TGTGCCAGCAGTCCGGAATGGCACGATAGCGAGCAGTACTTC.

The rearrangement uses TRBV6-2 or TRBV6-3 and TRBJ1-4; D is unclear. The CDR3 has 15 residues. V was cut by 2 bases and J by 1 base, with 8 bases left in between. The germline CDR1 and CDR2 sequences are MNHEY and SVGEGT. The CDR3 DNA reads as TGTGCCAGCAGTTACGGGCTAGGAACTAATGAAAAACTGTTTTTT. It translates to CASSYGLGTNEKLFF.

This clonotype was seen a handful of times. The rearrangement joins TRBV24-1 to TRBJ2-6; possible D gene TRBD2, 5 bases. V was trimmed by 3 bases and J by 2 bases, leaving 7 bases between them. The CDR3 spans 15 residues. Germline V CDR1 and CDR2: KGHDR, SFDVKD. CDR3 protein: CATSDLLAGANVLTF. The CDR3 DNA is TGTGCCACCAGTGATCTACTAGCTGGGGCCAACGTCCTGACTTTC.

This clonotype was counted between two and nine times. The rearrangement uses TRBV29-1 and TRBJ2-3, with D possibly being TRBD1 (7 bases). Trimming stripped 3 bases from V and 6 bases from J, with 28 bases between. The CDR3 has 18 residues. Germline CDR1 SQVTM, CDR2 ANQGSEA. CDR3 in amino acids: CSVEGLVLLGQIGDTQYF. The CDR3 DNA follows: TGCAGCGTTGAGGGACTCGTCCTCTTGGGACAGATTGGGGATACGCAGTATTTT.

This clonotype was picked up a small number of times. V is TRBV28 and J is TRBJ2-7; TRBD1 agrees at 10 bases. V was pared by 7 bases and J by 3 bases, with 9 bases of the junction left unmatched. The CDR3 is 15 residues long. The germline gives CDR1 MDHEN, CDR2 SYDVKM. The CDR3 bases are TGTGCCAGCAATACTAGGGGGACAGGGGACTACGAGCAGTACTTC. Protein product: CASNTRGTGDYEQYF. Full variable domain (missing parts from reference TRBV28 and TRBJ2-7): DVKVTQSSRYLVKRTGEKVFLECVQDMDHENMFWYRQDPGLGLRLIYFSYDVKMKEKGDIPEGYSVSREKKERFSLILESASTNQTSMYLCASNTRGTGDYEQYFGPGTRLTVT.

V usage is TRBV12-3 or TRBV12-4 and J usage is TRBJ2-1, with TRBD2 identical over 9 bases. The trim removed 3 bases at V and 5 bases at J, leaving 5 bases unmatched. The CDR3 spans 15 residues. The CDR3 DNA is TGTGCCAGCAGTTTCCCAGCGGGAGGCAACAATGAGCAGTTCTTC. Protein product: CASSFPAGGNNEQFF.

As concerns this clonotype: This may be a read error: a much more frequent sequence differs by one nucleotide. DNA of the CDR3: TGTGCCAGCAGTGAGACAGCTAATGAGCGGTTCTTC. Its translation: CASSETANERFF. The chain carries TRBV28 and TRBJ2-1, with D possibly TRBD1 on 5 matching bases. The CDR3 totals 12 residues. In germline, CDR1 is MDHEN, CDR2 SYDVKM.

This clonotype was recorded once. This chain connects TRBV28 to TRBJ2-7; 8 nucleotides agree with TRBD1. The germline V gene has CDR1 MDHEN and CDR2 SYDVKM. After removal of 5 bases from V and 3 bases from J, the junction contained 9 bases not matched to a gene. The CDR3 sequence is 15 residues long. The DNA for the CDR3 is TGTGCCAGCAGTCCTCGGACAGGGCCGATCTACGAGCAGTACTTC. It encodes CASSPRTGPIYEQYF.